This record looks at one T cell receptor beta chain sequence and its context. Its antigen is undetermined. This sample stems from a study of CD8+ T cells in alopecia areata. Study-wide context: Each of the treated patients was given oral tofacitinib, 5 to 10 mg twice daily, for moderate-to-severe alopecia areata.

cDNA prepared by RNA extraction and subsequent reverse transcription served as the template for sequencing. Here immunoSEQ multiplex PCR was the method, and the copy in TCRdb shows in-frame clones only, minus some. The sample has about 190,000 clones, approximately 67% seen once. General study points: In scalp and blood, many expanded lesional clones persisted during tofacitinib. Clonality in lesional scalp, especially alopecia totalis/universalis, exceeded that of normal scalp.

The treatment here: oral pan-JAK inhibitor, 5-10 mg twice daily. Trimming left V 3 bases short and J 2 bases short, with 5 bases between. The CDR3 loop spans 13 amino acids. Germline V gene sequence: CDR1 LNHDA, CDR2 SQIVND (reference sequence). This receptor was taken from a human donor with alopecia areata. Specimen: CD4+ T cells sorted from blood, collected between weeks 47 and 50, from a patient treated with tofacitinib. V is TRBV19 and J is TRBJ1-3; no firm D call. CDR3 sequence (DNA): TGTGCCAGTAGTATGATGGCTGGAAACACCATATATTTT. This translates into CASSMMAGNTIYF.